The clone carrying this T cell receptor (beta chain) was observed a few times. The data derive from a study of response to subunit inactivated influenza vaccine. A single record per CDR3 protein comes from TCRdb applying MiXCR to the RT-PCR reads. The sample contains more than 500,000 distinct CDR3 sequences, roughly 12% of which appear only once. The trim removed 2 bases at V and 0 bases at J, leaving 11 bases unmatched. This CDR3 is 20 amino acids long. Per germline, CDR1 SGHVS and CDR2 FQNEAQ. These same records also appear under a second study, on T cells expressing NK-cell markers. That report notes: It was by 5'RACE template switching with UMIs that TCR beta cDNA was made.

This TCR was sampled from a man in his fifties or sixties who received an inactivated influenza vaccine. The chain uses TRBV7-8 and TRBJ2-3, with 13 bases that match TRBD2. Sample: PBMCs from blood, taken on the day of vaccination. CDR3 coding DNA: TGTGCCAGCAGCTTAAGGGGACTAGCGGGAATGGGGCCTAGCACAGATACGCAGTATTTT. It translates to CASSLRGLAGMGPSTDTQYF.